A selection of T cell receptor beta chains follows, all from one sample in a study of blood T cell repertoires in COVID-19. TCRdb's copy holds only in-frame clones and misses some; the assay was immunoSEQ multiplex PCR. Here the sample spans some 230,000 clones, 85% to 90% being singletons. Sequenced input: PBMCs or T cells enriched from blood (not recorded which). Receptor source: a woman between 18 and 29 years old in a cohort exposed to, infected with or recovered from COVID-19 (not recorded which). CDR3s include the opening cysteine and the closing phenylalanine or tryptophan.

v_call: TRBV24-1
j_call: TRBJ2-1
cdr3_aa: CATSEHGTSIHNEQFF

v_call: TRBV4-2
j_call: TRBJ1-2
cdr3_aa: CASSQVGGEPNYGYTF

v_call: TRBV7-9
j_call: TRBJ1-1
cdr3_aa: CASSFGDTEAFF

v_call: TRBV10-1
j_call: TRBJ2-3
cdr3_aa: CASSTDRGVEDTQYF

v_call: TRBV5-4
j_call: TRBJ2-7
cdr3_aa: CASSLGSGSSYEQYF

v_call: TRBV9
j_call: TRBJ2-2
cdr3_aa: CASSTQGASGELFF

v_call: TRBV7-9
j_call: TRBJ1-3
cdr3_aa: CASSWTGDSGNTIYF

v_call: TRBV3-1/TRBV3-2
j_call: TRBJ1-1
cdr3_aa: CASSRSTGYVTEAFF

v_call: TRBV5-4
j_call: TRBJ2-5
cdr3_aa: CASSQDRVEWETQYF

v_call: TRBV7-8
j_call: TRBJ1-2
cdr3_aa: CASSLSGESGYTF

v_call: TRBV12-5
j_call: TRBJ2-2
cdr3_aa: CASGLVSGNTGELFF

v_call: TRBV6-1
j_call: TRBJ1-5
cdr3_aa: CASSGRPGRGPYSNQPQHF

v_call: TRBV6-6
j_call: TRBJ1-4
cdr3_aa: CASRGQLNEKLFF

v_call: TRBV24-1
j_call: TRBJ2-3
cdr3_aa: CATSDFTSGTDTQYF

v_call: TRBV15
j_call: TRBJ1-5
cdr3_aa: CATSRDRQGTGDQPQHF

v_call: TRBV2
j_call: TRBJ1-4
cdr3_aa: CASRGGSQSEKLFF

v_call: TRBV27
j_call: TRBJ2-5
cdr3_aa: CASTMHGTGAGETQYF

v_call: TRBV6-5
j_call: TRBJ1-2
cdr3_aa: CASSYTAGSGGYTF

v_call: TRBV6-1
j_call: TRBJ2-1
cdr3_aa: CASSESFYNEQFF

v_call: TRBV10-1
j_call: TRBJ2-1
cdr3_aa: CASSEPSTLLYNEQFF

v_call: TRBV10-3
j_call: TRBJ1-1
cdr3_aa: CAISDPDRENTEAFF

v_call: TRBV11-2
j_call: TRBJ2-3
cdr3_aa: CASFGGGGDTQYF

v_call: TRBV5-4
j_call: TRBJ2-2
cdr3_aa: CASSWGTSGGNTGELFF

v_call: TRBV6-5
j_call: TRBJ1-5
cdr3_aa: CASNTQGDQPQHF

v_call: TRBV4-2
j_call: TRBJ2-2
cdr3_aa: CASSQGTSDTGELFF

v_call: TRBV5-1
j_call: TRBJ2-2
cdr3_aa: CASSLGARTNTGELFF

v_call: TRBV5-8
j_call: TRBJ1-2
cdr3_aa: CASSLGMRDPRGYTF